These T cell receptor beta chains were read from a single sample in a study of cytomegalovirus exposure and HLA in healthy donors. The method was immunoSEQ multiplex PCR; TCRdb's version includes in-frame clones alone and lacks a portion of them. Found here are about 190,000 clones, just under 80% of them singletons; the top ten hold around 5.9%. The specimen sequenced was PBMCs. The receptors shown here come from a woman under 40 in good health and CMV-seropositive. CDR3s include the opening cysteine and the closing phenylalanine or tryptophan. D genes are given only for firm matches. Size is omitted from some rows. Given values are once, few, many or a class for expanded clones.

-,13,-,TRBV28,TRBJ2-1,TGTGCCAGCACCGGTAACTCCTACAATGAGCAGTTCTTC,CASTGNSYNEQFF
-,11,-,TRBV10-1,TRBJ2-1,TGCGCCAGCAGTGAAGGGGTTGAGCAGTTCTTC,CASSEGVEQFF
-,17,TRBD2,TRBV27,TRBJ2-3,TGTGCCAGCAGCCCGCCGACTAGCGGGAGTTTGGCAGATACGCAGTATTTT,CASSPPTSGSLADTQYF
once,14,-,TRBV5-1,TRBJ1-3,TGCGCCAGCAGCCTAGGGACTCTTGGAAACACCATATATTTT,CASSLGTLGNTIYF
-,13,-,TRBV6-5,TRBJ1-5,TGTGCCAGCAGTCAGCTCGGGGATCAGCCCCAGCATTTT,CASSQLGDQPQHF
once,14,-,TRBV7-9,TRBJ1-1,TGTGCCAGCAGCTTAGCTACAGGGAACACTGAAGCTTTCTTT,CASSLATGNTEAFF
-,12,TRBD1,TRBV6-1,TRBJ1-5,TGTGCCACCCGACAGGGCGGGCAGCCCCAGCATTTT,CATRQGGQPQHF
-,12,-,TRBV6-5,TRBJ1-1,TGTGCCAGCAGTTATGCGGGGGCTGAAGCTTTCTTT,CASSYAGAEAFF
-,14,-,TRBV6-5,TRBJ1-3,TGTGCCAGCAGTTACGTGGGGTCGGGAGACACCATATATTTT,CASSYVGSGDTIYF
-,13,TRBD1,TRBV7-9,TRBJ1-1,TGTGCCAGCAGACCGGGACAGGGAACTGAAGCTTTCTTT,CASRPGQGTEAFF
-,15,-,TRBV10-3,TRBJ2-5,TGTGCCATCAGTGCGGGGGGCTCAGGCCAAGAGACCCAGTACTTC,CAISAGGSGQETQYF
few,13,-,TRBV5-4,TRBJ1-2,TGTGCCAGCAGCTTGGCGTCCGACTATGGCTACACCTTC,CASSLASDYGYTF
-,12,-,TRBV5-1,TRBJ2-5,TGCGCCAGCAGCTTGGTCGGAGAGACCCAGTACTTC,CASSLVGETQYF
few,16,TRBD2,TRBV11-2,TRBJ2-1,TGTGCCAGCAGCCTTCCGGGACTAGCGGGATCCCATGAGCAGTTCTTC,CASSLPGLAGSHEQFF
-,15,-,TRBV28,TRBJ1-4,TGTGCCAGCAGTCAGCGGAGGATCCGTAATGAAAAACTGTTTTTT,CASSQRRIRNEKLFF
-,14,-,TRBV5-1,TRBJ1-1,TGCGCCAGCAGCTTGTTTACGGGGAACACTGAAGCTTTCTTT,CASSLFTGNTEAFF
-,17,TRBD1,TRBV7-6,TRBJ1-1,TGTGCCAGCAGTTCCGAGGCCGTGGACAGGTCGAACACTGAAGCTTTCTTT,CASSSEAVDRSNTEAFF
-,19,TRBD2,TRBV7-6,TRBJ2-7,TGTGCCAGCAGCTTGGGTTTTGCTAGCGGGGGGTCCCATTTATTCGCGCAGTACTTC,CASSLGFASGGSHLFAQYF
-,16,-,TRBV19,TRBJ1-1,TGTGCCAGTAGTATATTGCCGGGTATGAGGAACACTGAAGCTTTCTTT,CASSILPGMRNTEAFF
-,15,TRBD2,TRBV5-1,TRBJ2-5,TGCGCCAGCAGCTTCACTAGCGGGAGGGAAGAGACCCAGTACTTC,CASSFTSGREETQYF
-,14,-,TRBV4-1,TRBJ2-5,TGCGCCAGCAGCCAAGAGTTGCGCCAAGAGACCCAGTACTTC,CASSQELRQETQYF
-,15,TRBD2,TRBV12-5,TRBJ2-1,TGTGCTAGTGGCCATAGCGGGGGGGGGTACAATGAGCAGTTCTTC,CASGHSGGGYNEQFF
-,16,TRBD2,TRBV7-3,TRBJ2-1,TGTGCCAGCAGCTTAACGGGACTAGCGGGGGTGAATGAGCAGTTCTTC,CASSLTGLAGVNEQFF
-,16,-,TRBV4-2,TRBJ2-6,TGTGCCAGCAGCCAGGCAGGGGATTCTGGGGCCAACGTCCTGACTTTC,CASSQAGDSGANVLTF
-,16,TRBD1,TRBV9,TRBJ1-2,TGTGCCAGCAGCCCGCAGACAGGGAGAAGGGTGGATGGCTACACCTTC,CASSPQTGRRVDGYTF
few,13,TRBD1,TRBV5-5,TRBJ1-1,TGTGCCAGCAGGGAGACAGGGGGCACTGAAGCTTTCTTT,CASRETGGTEAFF
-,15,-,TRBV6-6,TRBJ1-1,TGTGCCAGCAGTTACCTCTCTGGAGGGGCGGAAAAAGCTTTCTTT,CASSYLSGGAEKAFF
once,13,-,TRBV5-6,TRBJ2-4,TGTGCCAGCAGCTTGGTTACAGGAAACATTCAGTACTTC,CASSLVTGNIQYF
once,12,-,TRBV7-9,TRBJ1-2,TGTGCCAGCAGCCTCGACAGGAGGGGCTACACCTTC,CASSLDRRGYTF
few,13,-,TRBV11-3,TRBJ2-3,TGTGCCAGCAGCTCCCGGAGGTCAGATACGCAGTATTTT,CASSSRRSDTQYF
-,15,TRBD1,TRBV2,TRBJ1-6,TGTGCCAGCAGGAAGGACAGGGGACTTAATTCACCCCTCCACTTT,CASRKDRGLNSPLHF
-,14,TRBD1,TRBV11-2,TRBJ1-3,TGTGCCAGCAGCTCGGGGACAGGCGGAAACACCATATATTTT,CASSSGTGGNTIYF
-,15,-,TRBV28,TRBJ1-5,TGTGCCAGCAGTTCCGACAGTCACCCAAATCAGCCCCAGCATTTT,CASSSDSHPNQPQHF
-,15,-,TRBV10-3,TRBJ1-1,TGTGCCATCAGTGAAACAGGGTCCCCGAACACTGAAGCTTTCTTT,CAISETGSPNTEAFF
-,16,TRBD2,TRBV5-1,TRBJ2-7,TGCGCCAGCAGATTGATAGGGACTAGCGGTTCCTACGAGCAGTACTTC,CASRLIGTSGSYEQYF